A selection of T cell receptor beta chains follows, all from one sample in a study of CD8 T cells in Susac syndrome. TCRdb recomputed calls from the immunoSEQ multiplex PCR reads with MiXCR, one row per CDR3 protein. The table shows about 240,000 distinct CDR3 sequences, with almost 97% occurring only once. The specimen sequenced was CD4+ T cells from PBMCs. Source of these receptors: a human donor with Susac syndrome. Each CDR3 is given with its conserved first and last residue. Fields, in order: clone size, J gene, V gene, D gene, CDR3 DNA, CDR3 protein. The D gene is left open where the match is weak. Some rows mark clone size as missing; the rest say once, few, many or name a class of expanded clone.

NA | TRBJ1-1 | TRBV30 | NA | TGTGCCTGGAGTGTACCCGGCAGACTTAACACTGAAGCTTTCTTT | CAWSVPGRLNTEAFF
NA | TRBJ1-5 | TRBV28 | NA | TGTGCCAGCAGTTTATCAGGAAACAATCAGCCCCAGCATTTT | CASSLSGNNQPQHF
NA | TRBJ1-2 | TRBV7-8 | TRBD1 | TGTGCCAGCAGCTCCCGTCGACAGGGTTTCTATGGCTACACCTTC | CASSSRRQGFYGYTF
NA | TRBJ2-4 | TRBV6-5 | TRBD1 | TGTGCCAGCAGTTTAACAGGGGGAGTCATTCAGTACTTC | CASSLTGGVIQYF
NA | TRBJ2-7 | TRBV6-1 | NA | TGTGCCAGCAGTGCGACGAGCTCCTACGAGCAGTACTTC | CASSATSSYEQYF
once | TRBJ2-3 | TRBV20-1 | TRBD2 | TGCAGTGCCCCCTCTCGACTAGCGGAGAGCACAGATACGCAGTATTTT | CSAPSRLAESTDTQYF
NA | TRBJ2-1 | TRBV5-1 | TRBD2 | TGCGCCAGCAGCTTGGACCCCGCGGGAGGGCCAAAGGGTCAGTTCTTC | CASSLDPAGGPKGQFF
NA | TRBJ2-1 | TRBV20-1 | TRBD2 | TGCAGTGCTAGAGATCGCGGGAGGGTCTATGAGCAGTTCTTC | CSARDRGRVYEQFF
NA | TRBJ2-5 | TRBV28 | NA | TGTGCCAGCAGTGAGACCCCAGAAGGACAAGAGACCCAGTACTTC | CASSETPEGQETQYF
NA | TRBJ2-7 | TRBV30 | NA | TGTGCCTGGAGTCGCTCGGGGGTCTACGAGCAGTACTTC | CAWSRSGVYEQYF
NA | TRBJ1-5 | TRBV7-2 | NA | TGTGCCAGCAGCTCAGGGTGGGGGTCTGGACAGCCCCAGCATTTT | CASSSGWGSGQPQHF
NA | TRBJ1-5 | TRBV2 | NA | TGTGCCAGCAGTGAAGTTCCGACAGGAGGAGGGCCCCAGCATTTT | CASSEVPTGGGPQHF
NA | TRBJ2-3 | TRBV27 | NA | TGTGCCAGCAGTTTAAGGGGTCCGGGCACAGATACGCAGTATTTT | CASSLRGPGTDTQYF
NA | TRBJ1-2 | TRBV2 | NA | TGTGCCAGCAGTGAAAGGTTTTTTGGGCAAGGCTACACCTTC | CASSERFFGQGYTF
NA | TRBJ2-7 | TRBV3-1 | NA | TGTGCCAGCAGCCAAAGGACTACGCCCGAGCAGTACTTC | CASSQRTTPEQYF
NA | TRBJ2-1 | TRBV6-2/TRBV6-3 | TRBD2 | TGTGCCAGCAGTTACTCGAGGCGAGCGGGAGTGAGTTACAATGAGCAGTTCTTC | CASSYSRRAGVSYNEQFF
once | TRBJ2-1 | TRBV29-1 | NA | TGCAGCGTCGTCTCCATGAATGAGCAGTTCTTC | CSVVSMNEQFF
NA | TRBJ2-1 | TRBV18 | TRBD1 | TGTGCCAGCTCACCACCGAACAGGGGTAATGAGCAGTTCTTC | CASSPPNRGNEQFF
NA | TRBJ2-3 | TRBV20-1 | NA | TGCAGTGCGGATTTCCGGGGCGGCACAGATACGCAGTATTTT | CSADFRGGTDTQYF
NA | TRBJ1-2 | TRBV12-3/TRBV12-4 | TRBD1 | TGTGCCAGCAGTTCGACCCGGGACAGGGCTCCCTACTATGGCTACACCTTC | CASSSTRDRAPYYGYTF
NA | TRBJ1-1 | TRBV18 | NA | TGTGCCAGCTCACCGGGCAGGGAAGGTACTGAAGCTTTCTTT | CASSPGREGTEAFF
NA | TRBJ1-1 | TRBV2 | TRBD1 | TGTGCCAGCAGTGAAAGGACAGGGAACACTGAAGCTTTCTTT | CASSERTGNTEAFF
NA | TRBJ2-1 | TRBV29-1 | NA | TGCAGCGTAACCCGCCAGGGCTCCTACAATGAGCAGTTCTTC | CSVTRQGSYNEQFF
NA | TRBJ2-7 | TRBV18 | NA | TGTGCCAGCTCACCTCTCGTCACCTACTCCTACGAGCAGTACTTC | CASSPLVTYSYEQYF
NA | TRBJ2-5 | TRBV20-1 | NA | TGCAGTGCTGGACAGCGTGGGGAGACCCAGTACTTC | CSAGQRGETQYF
NA | TRBJ2-1 | TRBV18 | TRBD2 | TGTGCCAGCTCACCGACTAGCGGGGGTGAGCAGTTCTTC | CASSPTSGGEQFF
NA | TRBJ1-2 | TRBV6-5 | TRBD1 | TGTGCCAGCAGAGAACAGGGGGCATTGGGCTACACCTTC | CASREQGALGYTF
NA | TRBJ2-7 | TRBV13 | NA | TGTGCCAGCAGCCTCCGGGACACCGATTACGAGCAGTACTTC | CASSLRDTDYEQYF
once | TRBJ2-1 | TRBV5-4 | NA | TGTGCCAGCAGTCTGGAGGGTAGCAGAGAGCAGTTCTTC | CASSLEGSREQFF
NA | TRBJ1-2 | TRBV19 | NA | TGTGCCAGTAAGGCCCCCGGCTATGGCTACACCTTC | CASKAPGYGYTF
NA | TRBJ1-2 | TRBV30 | NA | TGTGCCTGGAGTATGTCTGGAGAAGGTTACTATGGCTACACCTTC | CAWSMSGEGYYGYTF
once | TRBJ2-3 | TRBV29-1 | TRBD2 | TGCGCGGGGGGGGGTCCCACAGATACGCAGTATTTT | CAGGGPTDTQYF
NA | TRBJ2-7 | TRBV14 | NA | TGTGCCAGCAGCCCCCCGGCCGGGGGCCGCTCCTACGAGCAGTACTTC | CASSPPAGGRSYEQYF
NA | TRBJ2-7 | TRBV21-1 | NA | TGTGCCAGCAGCTTAAACGAGGAGATTCGGCCCTACGAGCAGTACTTC | CASSLNEEIRPYEQYF
NA | TRBJ2-1 | TRBV9 | TRBD2 | TGTGCCAGCAGCCTCTACTTGGGGACTAGCGTTTACAATGAGCAGTTCTTC | CASSLYLGTSVYNEQFF
NA | TRBJ2-5 | TRBV3-1 | TRBD1 | TGTGCCAGCAGCCTTCGACAGGGTAAAGAGACCCAGTACTTC | CASSLRQGKETQYF
NA | TRBJ2-3 | TRBV20-1 | NA | TGCAGTGCTAGAGATGGCAGAGAGCAGTATTTT | CSARDGREQYF
once | TRBJ2-1 | TRBV6-5 | TRBD2 | TGTGCCAGCAGTGCTAGCGGGAGATCGGTTGAGCAGTTCTTC | CASSASGRSVEQFF
NA | TRBJ1-1 | TRBV30 | NA | TGTGCCTGGAGTGGCTCCCCCGCGAACACTGAAGCTTTCTTT | CAWSGSPANTEAFF
NA | TRBJ2-5 | TRBV2 | NA | TGTGCCAGCAGTGAAACGGGGACAGAGACCCAGTACTTC | CASSETGTETQYF
NA | TRBJ2-6 | TRBV4-1 | NA | TGCGCCAGCAGCCGCCTCCCCCCCAGACTCCCCCCCTCTGGGGCCAACGTCCTGACTTTC | CASSRLPPRLPPSGANVLTF
NA | TRBJ1-1 | TRBV7-3 | NA | TGTGCCAGCAGCCTATCAGGGGAGACTGAAGCTTTCTTT | CASSLSGETEAFF
NA | TRBJ2-5 | TRBV27 | NA | TGTGCCAGCGGGCGGGAATCGGGGACCCAGTACTTC | CASGRESGTQYF
NA | TRBJ1-2 | TRBV12-3/TRBV12-4 | NA | TGTGCCAGCAGTTTTACGGCCTATGGCTACACCTTC | CASSFTAYGYTF
NA | TRBJ2-5 | TRBV20-1 | TRBD2 | TGCAGTGCTATAGGGACTAGCGAAGAGACCCAGTACTTC | CSAIGTSEETQYF
NA | TRBJ2-7 | TRBV19 | TRBD1 | TGTGCCAGTAGTGGGACAGGTTCCTACGAGCAGTACTTC | CASSGTGSYEQYF
NA | TRBJ2-1 | TRBV7-2 | NA | TGTGCCAGCAGCTTAACTAGGAGCTCCTACAATGAGCAGTTCTTC | CASSLTRSSYNEQFF
NA | TRBJ1-1 | TRBV7-9 | NA | TGTGCCAGCAGCTTAGGGGGGGAACCGAACACTGAAGCTTTCTTT | CASSLGGEPNTEAFF
NA | TRBJ2-1 | TRBV29-1 | TRBD2 | TGCAGCGTAAGCCGGTCGGTAGCGGGAGGTTCCTACAATGAGCAGTTCTTC | CSVSRSVAGGSYNEQFF
NA | TRBJ2-3 | TRBV28 | TRBD2 | TGTGCCAGCAGTTTTTGGCTAGCGGGAGGCACAGATACGCAGTATTTT | CASSFWLAGGTDTQYF
NA | TRBJ2-5 | TRBV29-1 | NA | TGCAGCGTTGAGGAACAGGGTGGGAGAGAGACCCAGTACTTC | CSVEEQGGRETQYF
NA | TRBJ2-5 | TRBV6-4 | NA | TGTGCCAGCAATTTACGGACGGTTTTTGGAAGGCAAGAGACCCAGTACTTC | CASNLRTVFGRQETQYF
NA | TRBJ2-7 | TRBV27 | NA | TGTGCCAGCAGTTCTGCCCGATCCTACGAGCAGTACTTC | CASSSARSYEQYF
NA | TRBJ1-2 | TRBV12-3/TRBV12-4 | NA | TGTGCCAGCAGCCGGGGGACCTATGGCTACACCTTC | CASSRGTYGYTF
NA | TRBJ2-1 | TRBV24-1 | TRBD2 | TGTGCCACCAGTGATACGGGACTAGCGGGAGGGCCGAATGAGCAGTTCTTC | CATSDTGLAGGPNEQFF
NA | TRBJ1-5 | TRBV24-1 | NA | TGTGCCACCGGTACGGGGAATCAGCCCCAGCATTTT | CATGTGNQPQHF
NA | TRBJ2-1 | TRBV29-1 | TRBD2 | TGCAGCGTTGAAATACTAGCGGGAGTGAACAATGAGCAGTTCTTC | CSVEILAGVNNEQFF
once | TRBJ1-2 | TRBV5-4 | TRBD1 | TGTGCCAGCAGCCGAGACAGGGGGCGCGTCTATGGCTACACCTTC | CASSRDRGRVYGYTF
NA | TRBJ2-3 | TRBV12-3/TRBV12-4 | NA | TGTGCCAGCAGACGAGGGCTTACCACGCAGTATTTT | CASRRGLTTQYF
NA | TRBJ2-7 | TRBV20-1 | NA | TGCAGTGATAGGATTCCAAGCTACGAGCAGTACTTC | CSDRIPSYEQYF